Listed below are T cell receptor beta chains from one sample, sequenced in a study of cytomegalovirus exposure and HLA in healthy donors. Produced via immunoSEQ multiplex PCR; TCRdb's table is partial and in-frame only. The data show more than 200,000 clones, roughly 80% seen once. The sample was PBMCs. The receptors here all came from a girl under 10 years old in good health and CMV-seronegative. CDR3s include the opening cysteine and the closing phenylalanine or tryptophan. The order of the fields is V gene, J gene, clone size, D gene, CDR3 protein, CDR3 DNA. The D gene is left open where the match is weak. A clone size is listed for some rows: how often the clone was seen (once, few, many), or a class if it is expanded.

>TRBV6-5|TRBJ2-7|-|TRBD2
CASKYGTRESEQYF
TGTGCCAGCAAGTACGGGACTAGGGAGAGCGAGCAGTACTTC
>TRBV6-5|TRBJ2-1|few|TRBD2
CASSSGGPNEQFF
TGTGCCAGCAGTTCGGGAGGGCCTAATGAGCAGTTCTTC
>TRBV5-6|TRBJ2-3|-|-
CASSLAGVTDTQYF
TGTGCCAGCAGCTTGGCTGGAGTCACAGATACGCAGTATTTT
>TRBV6-5|TRBJ1-2|-|TRBD1
CASSYSSFKDRGMYTF
TGTGCCAGCAGTTACTCGTCGTTCAAAGACAGGGGGATGTACACCTTC
>TRBV5-4|TRBJ1-1|-|-
CASSFLGLSQTEAFF
TGTGCCAGCAGCTTCCTCGGACTTTCTCAAACTGAAGCTTTCTTT
>TRBV6-4|TRBJ2-2|-|TRBD1
CASSGQGAAGELFF
TGTGCCAGCAGCGGACAGGGGGCCGCCGGGGAGCTGTTTTTT
>TRBV19|TRBJ1-1|-|-
CASSMVQGTTEAFF
TGTGCCAGTAGTATGGTACAGGGTACCACTGAAGCTTTCTTT
>TRBV11-2|TRBJ1-2|once|-
CASSLEPGNYGYTF
TGTGCCAGCAGCTTAGAACCGGGGAACTATGGCTACACCTTC
>TRBV6-1|TRBJ2-5|-|-
CASSAFTIRDQETQYF
TGTGCCAGCAGTGCCTTTACCATCCGGGACCAAGAGACCCAGTACTTC
>TRBV5-6|TRBJ2-3|-|TRBD2
CASSLYLAGDADTQYF
TGTGCCAGCAGCTTGTATCTGGCGGGAGATGCAGATACGCAGTATTTT
>TRBV5-1|TRBJ2-3|-|TRBD1
CASSLVPRTGWSTDTQYF
TGCGCCAGCAGCTTGGTCCCCCGGACAGGGTGGTCCACAGATACGCAGTATTTT
>TRBV19|TRBJ2-4|-|-
CASSITDTCYVYIQYF
TGTGCCAGTAGTATTACCGACACCTGTTATGTGTACATTCAGTACTTC
>TRBV19|TRBJ2-7|-|TRBD2
CASSAGLANEQYF
TGTGCCAGTAGTGCCGGACTAGCGAACGAGCAGTACTTC
>TRBV6-1|TRBJ1-1|-|-
CASTSVGNTEAFF
TGTGCCAGCACCTCCGTCGGGAACACTGAAGCTTTCTTT
>TRBV11-2|TRBJ1-1|-|-
CASSLEYPTEAFF
TGTGCCAGCAGCTTAGAGTATCCCACTGAAGCTTTCTTT
>TRBV5-1|TRBJ1-1|-|TRBD1
CASSLRQGGRWSTEAFF
TGCGCCAGCAGCCTCCGACAGGGAGGTCGGTGGAGCACTGAAGCTTTCTTT
>TRBV30|TRBJ1-1|-|-
CAWSPNSRVNTEAFF
TGTGCCTGGAGCCCGAACTCTCGAGTAAACACTGAAGCTTTCTTT
>TRBV7-8|TRBJ2-5|-|-
CASSLGVEGSFRRGTQYF
TGTGCCAGCAGCTTAGGGGTCGAAGGTTCCTTCCGCCGAGGGACCCAGTACTTC
>TRBV19|TRBJ2-3|-|TRBD2
CASSWTSGGADTQYF
TGTGCCAGTAGTTGGACTAGCGGGGGTGCAGATACGCAGTATTTT
>TRBV5-4|TRBJ1-1|-|-
CASSLVDRSTEAFF
TGTGCCAGCAGCTTGGTAGACCGGAGCACTGAAGCTTTCTTT
>TRBV4-2|TRBJ2-1|-|TRBD2
CASSPSGGADNEQFF
TGTGCCAGCAGCCCCAGCGGGGGGGCCGACAATGAGCAGTTCTTC
>TRBV7-9|TRBJ2-2|-|TRBD1
CASSLGAGDRDSIGELFF
TGTGCCAGCAGCTTAGGGGCTGGGGACAGGGACAGCATCGGGGAGCTGTTTTTT
>TRBV6-4|TRBJ2-7|once|-
CASSDRTHTPGTPTTYEQYF
TGTGCCAGCAGTGATCGGACCCATACTCCCGGGACACCTACTACTTACGAGCAGTACTTC
>TRBV5-1|TRBJ2-3|-|TRBD2
CASSSRLAGGPRIDTQYF
TGCGCCAGCAGCTCCAGACTAGCGGGGGGGCCGAGAATAGATACGCAGTATTTT
>TRBV5-4|TRBJ1-2|-|TRBD1
CASSFLRTGGPDGYTF
TGTGCCAGCAGCTTCTTGAGGACAGGGGGCCCGGATGGCTACACCTTC
>TRBV6-6|TRBJ1-1|-|-
CASSQNQGNTEAFF
TGTGCCAGCAGTCAAAATCAGGGGAACACTGAAGCTTTCTTT
>TRBV5-1|TRBJ2-7|-|TRBD1
CASSRQGDTYEQYF
TGCGCCAGCAGCCGACAGGGGGATACCTACGAGCAGTACTTC
>TRBV9|TRBJ1-2|-|TRBD1
CASSGDRGTNYGYTF
TGTGCCAGCAGCGGGGACAGGGGAACTAACTATGGCTACACCTTC
>TRBV6-1|TRBJ2-7|-|-
CASTVIRDSSGQYF
TGTGCCAGCACAGTAATCCGGGACTCATCCGGGCAGTACTTC
>TRBV10-1|TRBJ2-2|-|-
CASSREGGNTGELFF
TGCGCCAGCAGTAGAGAGGGTGGCAACACCGGGGAGCTGTTTTTT
>TRBV6-5|TRBJ1-5|-|-
CASSYSRGQPQHF
TGTGCCAGCAGTTACTCAAGGGGTCAGCCCCAGCATTTT
>TRBV9|TRBJ2-2|-|-
CASSVVLNTGELFF
TGTGCCAGCAGCGTAGTACTGAATACCGGGGAGCTGTTTTTT
>TRBV30|TRBJ1-1|-|TRBD1
CAWSDRTGGRAFF
TGTGCCTGGAGTGACCGGACAGGGGGGAGAGCTTTCTTT
>TRBV28|TRBJ1-2|-|-
CASSFQQGLRQFF
TGTGCCAGCAGTTTTCAGCAGGGGTTAAGACAATTCTTC
>TRBV6-1|TRBJ2-3|few|TRBD2
CASQAGGPPDTQYF
TGTGCCAGCCAAGCGGGGGGGCCTCCAGATACGCAGTATTTT
>TRBV5-1|TRBJ2-7|-|-
CASSFWANPYEQYF
TGCGCCAGCAGCTTCTGGGCGAACCCCTACGAGCAGTACTTC
>TRBV9|TRBJ1-1|-|-
CASSGPSGNTEAFF
TGTGCCAGCAGCGGACCATCAGGGAACACTGAAGCTTTCTTT
>TRBV7-2|TRBJ2-7|-|TRBD2
CASSLHGGAYEQYF
TGTGCCAGCAGCTTACACGGGGGGGCCTACGAGCAGTACTTC
>TRBV6-5|TRBJ1-5|-|TRBD1
CASSLTGVGQPQHF
TGTGCCAGCAGCCTTACAGGGGTGGGGCAGCCCCAGCATTTT
>TRBV2|TRBJ2-7|few|-
CASSGERGGGPSYEQYF
TGTGCCAGCAGTGGAGAAAGGGGTGGGGGCCCTTCCTACGAGCAGTACTTC
>TRBV19|TRBJ2-3|-|TRBD1
CASSPRRGWPYF
TGTGCCAGTAGTCCCCGCAGGGGGTGGCCGTATTTT
>TRBV5-4|TRBJ2-5|-|TRBD1
CASSMDRGVETQYF
TGTGCCAGCAGCATGGACAGGGGAGTAGAGACCCAGTACTTC
>TRBV9|TRBJ1-1|-|-
CASSVAEQGLGSAFF
TGTGCCAGCAGCGTAGCTGAACAGGGACTAGGATCAGCTTTCTTT
>TRBV5-6|TRBJ2-1|-|TRBD2
CASSSGLAGPSEQFF
TGTGCCAGCAGCTCCGGACTAGCGGGACCCAGTGAGCAGTTCTTC
>TRBV7-9|TRBJ2-1|-|-
CASSLVLGTNNEQFF
TGTGCCAGCAGCTTAGTACTAGGGACAAACAATGAGCAGTTCTTC
>TRBV6-1|TRBJ2-3|few|-
CASSEVTGPPDTQYF
TGTGCCAGCAGTGAAGTCACAGGGCCGCCAGATACGCAGTATTTT
>TRBV5-4|TRBJ2-5|few|-
CASSLGGVGAETQYF
TGTGCCAGCAGCTTGGGGGGGGTAGGAGCAGAGACCCAGTACTTC
>TRBV6-1|TRBJ1-2|-|-
CASRPAGDYGYTF
TGTGCCAGCCGACCGGCGGGGGACTATGGCTACACCTTC
>TRBV30|TRBJ1-1|-|-
CAWSLAGRIAFF
TGTGCCTGGAGTCTCGCAGGGAGGATTGCTTTCTTT
>TRBV6-5|TRBJ2-7|-|-
CASSNTRDNSYEQYF
TGTGCCAGCAGTAACACCCGGGACAACTCCTACGAGCAGTACTTC
>TRBV6-1|TRBJ2-2|-|-
CASSPPGLRTGELFF
TGTGCCAGCAGTCCCCCGGGGTTAAGGACCGGGGAGCTGTTTTTT
>TRBV6-1|TRBJ2-4|-|-
CASSGGLAKNIQYF
TGTGCCAGCAGTGGAGGACTAGCCAAAAACATTCAGTACTTC
>TRBV6-1|TRBJ1-2|-|-
CASRAAGLKGYGYTF
TGTGCCAGCAGAGCCGCAGGGTTAAAAGGATATGGCTACACCTTC
>TRBV5-1|TRBJ1-2|-|TRBD1
CASSRGTEINYGYTF
TGCGCCAGCAGCCGCGGGACAGAAATTAACTATGGCTACACCTTC
>TRBV11-2|TRBJ2-3|-|TRBD2
CASSLRLAGPVTDTQYF
TGTGCCAGCAGCTTAAGACTAGCGGGACCCGTTACAGATACGCAGTATTTT
>TRBV6-8|TRBJ1-5|-|-
CASRPTRRQSNQPQHF
TGTGCCAGCAGGCCGACGAGAAGACAGAGTAATCAGCCCCAGCATTTT
>TRBV19|TRBJ1-3|-|-
CASSIGYGNTIYF
TGTGCCAGTAGTATAGGCTATGGAAACACCATATATTTT
>TRBV5-1|TRBJ1-2|-|-
CASSFSGVSNGYTF
TGCGCCAGCAGCTTTTCAGGGGTATCTAATGGCTACACCTTC
>TRBV7-6|TRBJ2-1|once|TRBD2
CASSPSSGGGYNEQFF
TGTGCCAGCAGCCCATCTAGCGGGGGGGGATACAATGAGCAGTTCTTC